This is a list of T cell receptor beta chains from one sample in a study of low-dose radiotherapy and immunotherapy resistance in tumors. TCRdb processed the reads anew with MiXCR; each CDR3 protein has one entry. The sample comprises tens of thousands of distinct CDR3 sequences, about 11% of which are singletons, and about 6.2% rests with the top ten. The material sequenced was PBMCs, taken before treatment. The source is a female donor with ovarian cancer. Each CDR3 is given with its conserved first and last residue. D genes are given only for firm matches. The size of a clone is reported for some rows only, either as once, few or many, or as a class for expanded clones.

many | . | TRBJ1-1 | TRBV20-1 | CSARESWQGAQAFF | TGCAGTGCTAGAGAGAGTTGGCAAGGAGCCCAGGCTTTCTTT
many | . | TRBJ1-2 | TRBV28 | CASVDGSTGSGYTF | TGTGCCAGCGTGGATGGGTCAACAGGGAGCGGCTACACCTTC
many | TRBD1 | TRBJ1-1 | TRBV12-3/TRBV12-4 | CASSDTGGVTEAFF | TGTGCCAGCAGTGATACAGGGGGCGTCACTGAAGCTTTCTTT
many | . | TRBJ1-5 | TRBV2 | CASSGPRSTYSNQPQHF | TGTGCCAGCAGTGGCCCCAGATCTACGTATAGCAATCAGCCCCAGCATTTT
many | . | TRBJ1-6 | TRBV6-6 | CASSYIRVGGPLHF | TGTGCCAGCAGTTACATAAGGGTCGGCGGGCCCCTCCACTTT
many | . | TRBJ1-5 | TRBV6-6 | CASSDPTGGTQPQHF | TGTGCCAGCAGTGACCCGACAGGCGGCACTCAGCCCCAGCATTTT
many | TRBD2 | TRBJ2-1 | TRBV7-3 | CASSLSLAMDEQFF | TGTGCCAGCAGCTTATCACTAGCGATGGATGAGCAGTTCTTC
many | TRBD1 | TRBJ1-2 | TRBV19 | CASSIDAIRRQGASGYGYTF | TGTGCCAGTAGTATAGATGCGATACGGAGACAGGGGGCGAGCGGCTATGGCTACACCTTC
many | . | TRBJ2-5 | TRBV2 | CASFRVETQYF | TGTGCCAGCTTCAGGGTCGAGACCCAGTACTTC
many | . | TRBJ2-1 | TRBV5-1 | CASSLLSGGEQFF | TGCGCCAGCAGCTTGCTGTCTGGCGGAGAGCAGTTCTTC
few | . | TRBJ1-2 | TRBV4-1 | CASSQASNEGGYGYTF | TGCGCCAGCAGCCAAGCCTCGAATGAAGGGGGCTATGGCTACACCTTC
. | . | TRBJ2-7 | TRBV24-1 | CATSGRQYEQYF | TGTGCCACCAGTGGTAGGCAGTACGAGCAGTACTTC
. | TRBD2 | TRBJ2-3 | TRBV5-4 | CASSLSRLAGAGDTQYF | TGTGCCAGCAGCTTGTCGAGACTAGCGGGGGCGGGGGATACGCAGTATTTT
many | TRBD1 | TRBJ2-7 | TRBV23-1 | CASSQSGTGHYEQYF | TGCGCCAGCAGTCAATCGGGGACAGGGCACTACGAGCAGTACTTC
many | . | TRBJ2-7 | TRBV28 | CASSSPQWEQYF | TGTGCCAGCAGTTCTCCCCAGTGGGAGCAGTACTTC
few | . | TRBJ2-6 | TRBV10-3 | CAISESVAGMVSGANVLTF | TGTGCCATCAGTGAGTCCGTGGCAGGGATGGTCTCTGGGGCCAACGTCCTGACTTTC
many | . | TRBJ2-2 | TRBV11-2 | CASSPQGRTNTGELFF | TGTGCCAGCAGCCCCCAAGGTCGAACCAACACCGGGGAGCTGTTTTTT
many | . | TRBJ2-1 | TRBV6-2/TRBV6-3 | CASSQAGLLDEQFF | TGTGCCAGCAGTCAAGCGGGTCTGTTAGATGAGCAGTTCTTC
. | TRBD1 | TRBJ2-7 | TRBV18 | CASSPPAAGGLYEQYF | TGTGCCAGCTCACCACCGGCGGCAGGGGGCTTGTACGAGCAGTACTTC
many | . | TRBJ2-3 | TRBV4-1 | CASSQVGGATTDTQYF | TGCGCCAGCAGCCAAGTCGGTGGCGCTACCACAGATACGCAGTATTTT
many | TRBD1 | TRBJ2-7 | TRBV20-1 | CRGDRGPYEQYF | TGCAGGGGGGACAGGGGCCCCTACGAGCAGTACTTC
many | . | TRBJ2-7 | TRBV28 | CASKEGYEQYF | TGTGCCAGCAAGGAAGGCTACGAGCAGTACTTC
many | TRBD1 | TRBJ2-2 | TRBV6-6 | CASSYSRQGAGELFF | TGTGCCAGCAGTTACTCCCGACAGGGGGCCGGGGAGCTGTTTTTT
many | . | TRBJ1-3 | TRBV27 | CASSSGRSGNTIYF | TGTGCCAGCAGTTCGGGACGCTCTGGAAACACCATATATTTT
many | . | TRBJ2-6 | TRBV5-1 | CASSFGTYGANVLTF | TGCGCCAGCAGCTTCGGGACCTATGGGGCCAACGTCCTGACTTTC
many | TRBD1 | TRBJ1-6 | TRBV4-1 | CASSQVDRGYSPLHF | TGCGCCAGCAGCCAAGTCGACAGGGGGTATTCACCCCTCCACTTT
. | . | TRBJ2-7 | TRBV25-1 | CASSEGQKMREQYF | TGTGCCAGCAGTGAAGGACAAAAAATGAGGGAGCAGTACTTC
many | . | TRBJ2-5 | TRBV27 | CASSLEGRWETQYF | TGTGCCAGCAGTTTAGAGGGCAGGTGGGAGACCCAGTACTTC
many | . | TRBJ2-7 | TRBV20-1 | CSASLQGYEQYF | TGCAGTGCTAGTCTACAGGGTTACGAGCAGTACTTC
many | TRBD2 | TRBJ2-7 | TRBV28 | CASRRTSGWDEQYF | TGTGCCAGCAGGAGGACTAGCGGTTGGGACGAGCAGTACTTC
many | . | TRBJ2-2 | TRBV20-1 | CSATRAPGELFF | TGCAGTGCTACCAGGGCCCCCGGGGAGCTGTTTTTT
medium-sized | TRBD1 | TRBJ1-2 | TRBV10-3 | CAITGTARGYTF | TGTGCCATCACCGGGACAGCACGGGGCTACACCTTC
many | . | TRBJ1-5 | TRBV19 | CASSNGELRRNQPQHF | TGTGCCAGTAGTAATGGCGAGCTAAGGCGCAATCAGCCCCAGCATTTT
many | . | TRBJ2-7 | TRBV2 | CASGQTYEQYF | TGTGCCAGTGGACAGACCTACGAGCAGTACTTC
many | . | TRBJ1-5 | TRBV30 | CAWSRENQPQHF | TGTGCCTGGAGCAGGGAGAATCAGCCCCAGCATTTT
. | . | TRBJ2-1 | TRBV20-1 | CSARLPLEQFF | TGCAGTGCTAGATTGCCCTTGGAGCAGTTCTTC
many | . | TRBJ1-5 | TRBV20-1 | CSAREALGNQPQHF | TGCAGTGCTAGAGAGGCTCTAGGGAATCAGCCCCAGCATTTT
many | . | TRBJ1-4 | TRBV5-1 | CASSLRPGTTNEKLFF | TGCGCCAGCAGCTTGCGCCCAGGGACAACTAATGAAAAACTGTTTTTT
many | . | TRBJ2-7 | TRBV6-2/TRBV6-3 | CASSESLIGEQYF | TGTGCCAGCAGTGAATCCCTAATAGGGGAGCAGTACTTC
many | . | TRBJ1-1 | TRBV5-1 | CASHTWRGLSFEAFF | TGCGCCAGCCACACCTGGCGGGGGCTAAGCTTTGAAGCTTTCTTT
many | . | TRBJ2-7 | TRBV7-6 | CASSHRGPLLSYEQYF | TGTGCCAGCAGCCATCGGGGACCACTCCTCTCCTACGAGCAGTACTTC
many | . | TRBJ2-3 | TRBV30 | CAWSVQGGSTQYF | TGTGCCTGGAGTGTTCAGGGGGGGAGTACGCAGTATTTT
. | TRBD1 | TRBJ2-7 | TRBV5-4 | CASSPGQGTPEQYF | TGTGCCAGCAGTCCGGGACAGGGGACACCCGAGCAGTACTTC
many | TRBD1 | TRBJ1-5 | TRBV13 | CASSSGQGRQPQHF | TGTGCCAGCAGCTCCGGACAGGGAAGGCAGCCCCAGCATTTT
few | TRBD1 | TRBJ2-7 | TRBV3-1 | CASSFGTGADSAYEQYF | TGTGCCAGCAGCTTCGGGACAGGGGCCGATTCCGCCTACGAGCAGTACTTC
many | TRBD2 | TRBJ2-1 | TRBV3-1 | CASSRKTSGGNNEQFF | TGTGCCAGCAGCCGTAAGACTAGCGGGGGCAACAATGAGCAGTTCTTC
many | . | TRBJ2-2 | TRBV3-1 | CASSQDSTGELFF | TGTGCCAGCAGCCAAGATTCAACCGGGGAGCTGTTTTTT
many | . | TRBJ2-3 | TRBV3-1 | CASSQDISGEVDTQYF | TGTGCCAGCAGCCAAGATATTAGCGGCGAGGTAGATACGCAGTATTTT
many | . | TRBJ2-1 | TRBV19 | CASRESGRGEQFF | TGTGCCAGTAGAGAAAGCGGACGCGGGGAGCAGTTCTTC
. | TRBD1 | TRBJ2-7 | TRBV3-1 | CASSQTGGSSYEQYF | TGTGCCAGCAGCCAAACAGGGGGAAGCTCCTACGAGCAGTACTTC